These 28 T cell receptor beta chains came from one sample sequenced in a study of T cell repertoires in cytomegalovirus infection. TCRdb processed the reads anew with MiXCR; each CDR3 protein has one entry. This sample yields 740,000 or so distinct CDR3 sequences, of which 35% to 45% are seen a single time; under 3.5% belongs to the top ten. Sequencing input: PBMCs. These receptors were collected from a human donor in good health (CMV status not recorded). Some clones in this sample may be carry-over from other donors' samples.

Turning to this clonotype: At one end, the junction sequence differs from germline, possibly due to a read error. The V and J genes are TRBV6-1 and TRBJ1-2; TRBD1 matches 7 bases. CDR3 size: 15 residues. Germline V gene sequence: CDR1 MNHNS, CDR2 SASEGT. The CDR3 nucleotides are TGTGCCAGCAGTTACCAGGGACAGACCGCATATTGCTACCCCTTC. It codes for CASSYQGQTAYCYPF.

This clonotype showed up just a few times. The rearrangement joins TRBV28 to TRBJ2-1, with 10 bases identical to TRBD2. CDR1 is MDHEN and CDR2 is SYDVKM in the germline V gene. The trim removed 4 bases at V and 4 bases at J, leaving 7 bases unmatched. CDR3 length: 16 amino acids. The CDR3 DNA is TGTGCCAGCAGTTCTGAGGGACTAGCGCCTTACAATGAGCAGTTCTTC. Residues: CASSSEGLAPYNEQFF.

V gene TRBV5-1 combines with J gene TRBJ1-1; TRBD1 is a possible D gene (5 bases). The V gene's germline CDR1 is SGHRS and CDR2 YFSETQ. V was shortened by 0 bases and J by 5 bases, with 11 bases between the two germline ends. This CDR3 region has 14 residues. This CDR3 is CASSLEQVRTEAFF. The CDR3 DNA is TGCGCCAGCAGCTTGGAACAGGTGAGAACTGAAGCTTTCTTT.

Of note for this clonotype: This may be a read error, as it is one base from a much larger clone. The J gene is TRBJ1-6, the V gene TRBV20-1; tentative D call: TRBD1 (5 bases). The CDR3 runs to 15 residues. In germline, CDR1 is DFQATT, CDR2 SNEGSKA (reference sequence). The CDR3 nucleotides are TGCAGTGCTAGGAGGTCAGGACACGCAAATTCACTCCTCCACTTT. Encoded protein: CSARRSGHANSLLHF.

This clonotype was recorded only once. V and J are TRBV2 and TRBJ1-2; maybe TRBD1 (5 bases). Trimming took off 8 bases at V and 2 bases at J, with 12 bases between the two ends. CDR3 length: 13 residues. From germline, CDR1 is SNHLY and CDR2 FYNNEI. The CDR3 here is CASGRRGNYGYTF. The CDR3, as DNA: TGTGCCAGCGGGAGGAGGGGAAACTATGGCTACACCTTC.

This clonotype was observed once. A much larger clone lies one base from this, so it may be a read error. The conserved phenylalanine or tryptophan normally closing the CDR3 is absent here, so this likely arose from a read error. The chain carries TRBV28 and TRBJ2-7; TRBD2 aligns across 11 bases. This CDR3 spans 18 amino acids. The junction had 17 bases not matched to a gene; V was cut back by 6 bases and J by 4 bases. Germline CDR1 and CDR2: MDHEN and SYDVKM. CDR3 amino acids: CASSPPARTSGYRYEQYL. For the CDR3, the DNA is TGTGCCAGCAGCCCCCCCGCTAGGACTAGCGGGTATCGTTACGAGCAGTACTTA.

This chain links TRBV19 with TRBJ1-2; D is perhaps TRBD1 (5 bases). V lost 3 bases to trimming and J lost 7 bases, with 18 bases between them. Germline loops: CDR1 LNHDA, CDR2 SQIVND (reference sequence). The CDR3 covers 15 residues. The CDR3: CASSILQGTLSGYTF. The CDR3 DNA reads as TGTGCCAGTAGTATCCTTCAGGGAACCCTGAGTGGCTACACCTTC. The whole variable domain, remainder taken from reference TRBV19 and TRBJ1-2, is DGGITQSPKYLFRKEGQNVTLSCEQNLNHDAMYWYRQDPGQGLRLIYYSQIVNDFQKGDIAEGYSVSREKKESFPLTVTSAQKNPTAFYLCASSILQGTLSGYTFGSGTRLTVV.

This chain joins TRBV20-1 and TRBJ2-7; 10 bases align to TRBD2. The V segment lost 3 bases and the J segment 1 base; nucleotides outside the gene matches: 6. This CDR3 has 15 residues. CDR1 and CDR2 from the germline V gene are DFQATT and SNEGSKA (reference sequence). The CDR3 DNA reads as TGCAGTGCTAGCGCAAGACTAGCGGGTTCCTACGAGCAGTACTTC. It yields the protein CSASARLAGSYEQYF.

In DNA, the CDR3 is TGTGCCATCAGTGAGTCGGTCCGGGGAAATCAGCCCCAGCATTTT. As protein: CAISESVRGNQPQHF. V is TRBV10-3 and J is TRBJ1-5, with no clear D. Germline V gene lookup returns CDR1 ENHRY and CDR2 SYGVKD. V lost 0 bases and J lost 4, with 10 bases in between. This CDR3 is 15 amino acids long.

The chain joins TRBV28 to TRBJ1-6, with D unclear. The V end was cut by 6 bases, the J end by 0 bases, with 6 bases between. The CDR3 runs 14 residues. Per germline, CDR1 MDHEN and CDR2 SYDVKM. This chain's CDR3 is CASRDPSYNSPLHF. The CDR3 DNA sequence: TGTGCCAGCAGGGACCCCTCCTATAATTCACCCCTCCACTTT. Filled out from reference TRBV28 and TRBJ1-6, the complete variable domain reads DVKVTQSSRYLVKRTGEKVFLECVQDMDHENMFWYRQDPGLGLRLIYFSYDVKMKEKGDIPEGYSVSREKKERFSLILESASTNQTSMYLCASRDPSYNSPLHFGNGTRLTVT.

This clonotype turned up a few times. The rearrangement links TRBV7-9 to TRBJ1-2; TRBD1 matches at 9 bases. Germline CDR1 and CDR2: SEHNR and FQNEAQ (reference sequence). After removal of 4 bases from V and 8 bases from J, the junction contained 11 bases not matched to a gene. This CDR3 contains 15 residues. The DNA for the CDR3 is TGTGCCAGCAGCTCGGGGGACAGGGCCTCGGGGGGCTACACCTTC. It yields the protein CASSSGDRASGGYTF.

This clonotype was seen at least ten times. The rearrangement joins TRBV7-2 to TRBJ1-5; D unclear. Germline V gene lookup returns CDR1 SGHTA and CDR2 FQGNSA. With 2 bases removed from V and 4 bases from J, the gap between germline ends came to 6 bases. The CDR3 covers 13 residues. CDR3 DNA sequence: TGTGCCAGCAGCTTATCGGGGAATCAGCCCCAGCATTTT. This encodes CASSLSGNQPQHF. The variable domain in full, completed from reference TRBV7-2 and TRBJ1-5, reads GAGVSQSPSNKVTEKGKDVELRCDPISGHTALYWYRQSLGQGLEFLIYFQGNSAPDKSGLPSDRFSAERTGGSVSTLTIQRTQQEDSAVYLCASSLSGNQPQHFGDGTRLSIL.

The sample holds a few counts of this clonotype. The V call is TRBV7-6, the J call TRBJ1-6, with 7 bases aligning to TRBD1. The CDR3 contains 14 residues. Germline CDR1 SGHVS, CDR2 FNYEAQ. J lost 7 bases, V lost 3 bases, and 3 bases had no gene match. The CDR3 reads CASSFRDRNSPLHF. The CDR3 nucleotides are TGTGCCAGCAGCTTCCGGGACAGAAATTCACCCCTCCACTTT.

The table lists this clonotype with a few counts. The chain joins TRBV6-8 to TRBJ2-4; D is uncertain. Germline values: CDR1 MNHGY, CDR2 SAAAGT. Trimming shortened V by 6 bases and J by 4 bases, and 7 bases separated the two germline ends. This CDR3 comprises 12 residues. The CDR3: CASRDGKNIQYF. The CDR3 DNA sequence: TGTGCCAGCAGGGATGGGAAAAACATTCAGTACTTC.

This clonotype was seen a few times. Here the CDR3 reads CARSSGLAGPETQYF. CDR3 DNA sequence: TGTGCCAGATCCTCCGGACTAGCGGGCCCAGAGACCCAGTACTTC. The chain links TRBV19 to TRBJ2-5; 11 bases map to TRBD2. Germline trimming cut 9 bases from V and 4 bases from J; bases unmatched to any gene: 10. This CDR3 is 15 amino acids long. Germline V gives CDR1 LNHDA, CDR2 SQIVND (reference sequence).

A note on this clonotype: This sequence may be a read error, since a much larger clone differs from it by one base. The chain uses TRBV6-1 and TRBJ2-1; no reliable D call. CDR3 length equals 14 residues. Germline values: CDR1 MNHNS, CDR2 SASEGT. Trimming left V 1 base short and J 7 bases short, with 11 bases between. The CDR3 reads CASSEDWDSNEQFF. The CDR3 DNA is TGTGCCAGCAGTGAAGATTGGGATTCGAATGAGCAGTTCTTC.

The sample holds many counts of this clonotype. The chain links TRBV7-6 to TRBJ1-3, with D uncertain. Germline V lookup: CDR1 SGHVS, CDR2 FNYEAQ. V lost 2 bases and J lost 0, with 11 bases in between. This CDR3 is 16 amino acids long. CDR3 nucleotides: TGTGCCAGCAGCTTAAGTGAGGTCCTCTCTGGAAACACCATATATTTT. Translation gives CASSLSEVLSGNTIYF.

The genes are TRBV12-3 or TRBV12-4 and TRBJ2-7; D remains ambiguous. V shed 1 base and J shed 3 bases, with 10 bases lying between them. The CDR3 loop spans 14 amino acids. This chain's CDR3 is CASSLDARYYEQYF. The CDR3, as DNA: TGTGCCAGCAGTTTAGACGCCAGGTACTACGAGCAGTACTTC.

About this clonotype itself: A much larger clone differs from this one at a single base, so this may be a read error. Lacking the conserved final phenylalanine or tryptophan, this CDR3 likely reflects a read error. The rearrangement uses TRBV6-2 or TRBV6-3 and TRBJ1-5; D is uncertain. Germline V gives CDR1 MNHEY, CDR2 SVGEGT. The CDR3 covers 17 residues. Trimming stripped 7 bases from V and 0 bases from J, with 19 bases between. The CDR3 region has the DNA TGTGCCAGCACCCTCGGTGCGGACCTATATAGCAATCAGCCCCAGCATTTG. Translated, it gives CASTLGADLYSNQPQHL.

A few counts support this clonotype. The chain uses TRBV6-4 and TRBJ2-2; TRBD2 agrees at 12 bases. CDR1 is MRHNA and CDR2 is SNTAGT in the germline V gene. This CDR3 region has 17 residues. V lost 6 bases and J lost 0; bases outside the gene matches: 5. The chain's CDR3 is CASSKLAGGANTGELFF. CDR3 bases: TGTGCCAGCAGCAAACTAGCGGGGGGCGCGAACACCGGGGAGCTGTTTTTT.

This clonotype was seen a handful of times. This chain joins TRBV7-2 and TRBJ2-1, with D possibly called TRBD1 or TRBD2 (6 bases each). Trimming removed 5 bases at V and 15 bases at J, with 23 bases between. CDR1 and CDR2 (germline): SGHTA, FQGNSA. The CDR3 loop spans 14 amino acids. CDR3 amino acids: CASSVNWGAGLRFF. The CDR3 coding sequence is TGTGCCAGCAGCGTTAATTGGGGGGCGGGATTGCGGTTCTTC.

To note about this clonotype: At one end, the junction sequence differs from germline, possibly due to a read error. This chain connects TRBV7-9 to TRBJ2-1; perhaps TRBD1 as D (5 bases). CDR3 length: 15 residues. CDR1 and CDR2 (germline): SEHNR, FQNEAQ (reference sequence). The CDR3 DNA reads TGTGACAGCAACCCAGGGTTTGGCGCCTACAATGAGCAGTTCTTC. Amino acid sequence: CDSNPGFGAYNEQFF.

The CDR3, as DNA: TGTGCCAGCAGTTACTCAAGGGCTAGAAGTTCACCCCTCCACTTT. As protein: CASSYSRARSSPLHF. V is TRBV6-5 and J is TRBJ1-6; D call uncertain. V lost 0 bases and J lost 9, with 12 bases in between. The CDR3 contains 15 residues. The germline V gene encodes CDR1 MNHEY and CDR2 SVGAGI.

Worth noting for this clonotype: Its ends do not fully match the called genes, so a read error is possible. This chain uses TRBV25-1 with TRBJ1-5, with D maybe TRBD1 (6 bases). The CDR3 sequence is 15 residues long. Germline assignment: CDR1 MGHDK and CDR2 SYGVNS. The CDR3 sequence is CARSDSRGGNQPQHF. The CDR3 DNA sequence: TGTGCCCGCAGTGATTCTAGGGGGGGCAATCAGCCCCAGCATTTT.

This chain's CDR3 is CASSLGAQPSQPQHF. DNA for the CDR3: TGTGCCAGCAGCTTGGGAGCCCAGCCCAGTCAGCCCCAGCATTTT. This chain uses TRBV5-5 with TRBJ1-5; no clear D. This CDR3 is 15 amino acids long. V was clipped by 0 bases and J by 6 bases, with 13 bases between them. Germline CDR1 and CDR2: SGHKS and YYEKEE (reference sequence).

CDR3 loop: CSVETRSEQYF. In DNA form, the CDR3 reads TGCAGCGTTGAAACCAGGAGCGAGCAGTACTTC. The rearrangement uses TRBV29-1 and TRBJ2-7; D not resolved. Trimming removed 2 bases from V and 6 bases from J, with 8 bases in between. The germline V gene encodes CDR1 SQVTM and CDR2 ANQGSEA. The CDR3 covers 11 residues.

The sample holds a few counts of this clonotype. A read error may explain this, as a much larger clone is one base away. V and J are TRBV12-3 or TRBV12-4 and TRBJ1-1; 7 bases align to TRBD1. CDR3 length: 14 amino acids. V lost 3 bases, J lost 1 base, and 2 bases stayed unmatched. The CDR3 DNA is TGTGCCAGCAGTTTGGACAGGTCGAACACTGAAGCTTTCTTT. Translation: CASSLDRSNTEAFF.

The sample holds a few counts of this clonotype. The rearrangement links TRBV3-1 to TRBJ1-2; 8 nucleotides agree with TRBD1. Trimming at V came to 1 base and at J to 2 bases, leaving 6 bases not matched to a gene. The CDR3 has 16 amino acids. Germline values: CDR1 LGHDT, CDR2 YNNKEL (reference sequence). CDR3 DNA: TGTGCCAGCAGCCAAGTCCAGGGGGCGAAGAACTATGGCTACACCTTC. It yields the protein CASSQVQGAKNYGYTF.